Shown below are 21 T cell receptor beta chains from a single sample sequenced in a study of cytomegalovirus exposure and HLA in healthy donors. This PCR relied on a set of 60 Vbeta primers and 13 Jbeta primers. Measured with immunoSEQ multiplex PCR; TCRdb has only the in-frame clones, and not every one. This table holds about 70,000 clones, around 73% found once. Material for sequencing was PBMCs. Source of these receptors: a girl between 10 and 17 years old in good health and CMV-seropositive.

This chain uses TRBV5-1 with TRBJ2-6; 8 bases are shared with TRBD1. The germline CDR1 and CDR2 sequences are SGHRS and YFSETQ. J was trimmed by 2 bases and V by 4 bases; bases with no gene match: 5. The CDR3 contains 16 residues. The CDR3 is CASSVQGAAGANVLTF. CDR3 coding DNA: TGCGCCAGCAGCGTTCAGGGGGCCGCTGGGGCCAACGTCCTGACTTTC.

The rearrangement uses TRBV7-2 and TRBJ1-2; 9 bases line up with TRBD1. In germline, CDR1 is SGHTA, CDR2 FQGNSA. The ends lost 5 bases at V and 7 bases at J; junction bases unmatched: 8. The CDR3 runs to 14 residues. Here the CDR3 reads CASSPWTGVGGYTF. The CDR3 DNA reads as TGTGCCAGCAGCCCTTGGACAGGGGTGGGTGGCTACACCTTC.

The chain joins TRBV25-1 to TRBJ2-1; a weak D match, TRBD2 (5 bases). The CDR3 spans 18 residues. V was clipped by 1 base and J by 4 bases, with 20 bases between them. In germline, CDR1 is MGHDK, CDR2 SYGVNS. As DNA, the CDR3 is TGTGCCAGCAGTGAATCTGACGATAGGGCGGCGGGTTACAATGAGCAGTTCTTC. Residues: CASSESDDRAAGYNEQFF.

This clone appeared a few times. CDR3 region: CASSQVRSYNEQFF. The CDR3 DNA reads as TGCGCCAGCAGCCAAGTGAGGTCCTACAATGAGCAGTTCTTC. This chain joins TRBV4-3 and TRBJ2-1; D unclear. The germline V gene encodes CDR1 LGHNA and CDR2 YSLEER. The V end was cut by 1 base, the J end by 1 base, with 5 bases between. The CDR3 spans 14 residues.

This chain connects TRBV4-1 to TRBJ2-7; the match to TRBD1 covers 7 bases. Germline V gives CDR1 MGHRA, CDR2 YSYEKL. V shed 4 bases, J shed 2 bases, and the junction held 5 bases outside the gene matches. The CDR3 has 14 amino acids. In nucleotides, the CDR3 is TGCGCCAGCAGCCCCCCAGGGGGACCCTACGAGCAGTACTTC. Residues: CASSPPGGPYEQYF.

The chain links TRBV4-3 to TRBJ2-3; 9 nucleotides match TRBD1. CDR1 and CDR2 (germline): LGHNA, YSLEER. The CDR3 runs 14 residues. Germline trimming cut 5 bases from V and 4 bases from J; bases unmatched to any gene: 4. The CDR3 DNA reads as TGCGCCAGCAGCTCACGACAGGGGGCAGATACGCAGTATTTT. It codes for CASSSRQGADTQYF.

This clone has just one count. The CDR3 is CASWWSQGAFF. CDR3 coding DNA: TGTGCCAGCTGGTGGAGCCAGGGAGCTTTCTTT. The chain combines TRBV6-5 with TRBJ1-1, with D possibly TRBD1 on 5 matching bases. In germline, CDR1 is MNHEY, CDR2 SVGAGI. The CDR3 is 11 residues long. V was clipped by 8 bases and J by 10 bases, with 14 bases between them.

The rearrangement links TRBV7-8 to TRBJ1-5, with 10 positions matching TRBD1. CDR1 is SGHVS, CDR2 FQNEAQ, per germline. The CDR3 is 16 residues long. After removal of 5 bases from V and 4 bases from J, the junction contained 8 bases not matched to a gene. This CDR3 reads CASSGRDRGRNQPQHF. The CDR3 region has the DNA TGTGCCAGCAGCGGACGGGACAGGGGTCGAAATCAGCCCCAGCATTTT.

In its sample, this clone was seen a few times. The chain is built from TRBV19 and TRBJ1-2; D may be TRBD1 (6 bases). Germline CDR1 and CDR2: LNHDA and SQIVND (reference sequence). This CDR3 spans 12 amino acids. V lost 6 bases to trimming and J lost 7 bases, with 12 bases between them. The CDR3 region is CASRAGAIGYTF. The DNA of the CDR3 is TGTGCCAGTAGGGCAGGGGCTATTGGCTACACCTTC.

The chain links TRBV28 to TRBJ2-7, with TRBD1 identical over 7 bases. The CDR3 spans 15 residues. CDR1 MDHEN and CDR2 SYDVKM come from the germline V gene. V lost 6 bases to trimming and J lost 2 bases; unmatched junction nucleotides: 10. The CDR3 region has the DNA TGTGCCAGCAGACTGGCCGGGACAGACCCCTACGAGCAGTACTTC. Amino acid sequence: CASRLAGTDPYEQYF.

Written as DNA, the CDR3 is TGTGCCAGCAGCCGTTTGGGAGCGGTCTACAATGAGCAGTTCTTC. This codes for CASSRLGAVYNEQFF. This chain links TRBV14 with TRBJ2-1; a weak D match, TRBD2 (5 bases). This CDR3 comprises 15 residues. V lost 4 bases to trimming and J lost 3 bases, with 13 bases between them. CDR1 and CDR2 from the germline V gene are SGHDN and FVKESK.

This clone was observed once. This chain connects TRBV6-1 to TRBJ2-7; D is perhaps TRBD1 (5 bases). Trimming cost V 7 bases and J 2 bases, with 12 bases left between them. Germline loops: CDR1 MNHNS, CDR2 SASEGT. The CDR3 sequence is 13 residues long. CDR3 coding DNA: TGTGCCAGCAACCGACAGAACACCTACGAGCAGTACTTC. Encoded protein: CASNRQNTYEQYF.

The chain joins TRBV4-3 to TRBJ2-3; D is possibly TRBD1 (5 bases). The length of the CDR3 is 16 residues. Germline V CDR1 and CDR2: LGHNA, YSLEER. The germline V and J ends were trimmed by 0 bases and 7 bases, with 17 bases remaining between them. The CDR3 DNA reads TGCGCCAGCAGCCAAGACTTCGGATGGGGCACGAATACGCAGTATTTT. Protein: CASSQDFGWGTNTQYF.

The chain has TRBV7-6 and TRBJ2-5; 12 nucleotides align to TRBD2. V was pared by 5 bases and J by 5 bases, with 12 bases of the junction left unmatched. This CDR3 has 17 residues. Germline V CDR1 and CDR2: SGHVS, FNYEAQ. CDR3 in DNA: TGTGCCAGCAGCCCCGGACTAGCGGGGCCAAGAAGGGAGACCCAGTACTTC. Its protein is CASSPGLAGPRRETQYF.

This clone occurred a few times. This sequence joins TRBV4-3 and TRBJ2-5; D not resolved. Trimming removed 0 bases from V and 0 bases from J, with 5 bases in between. Per the germline V gene, CDR1 is LGHNA and CDR2 is YSLEER. The CDR3 sequence is 14 residues long. CDR3 residues: CASSQDRYQETQYF. In DNA form, the CDR3 reads TGCGCCAGCAGCCAAGACAGGTACCAAGAGACCCAGTACTTC.

The chain recombines TRBV28 with TRBJ1-2; 8 positions agree with TRBD1. CDR1 and CDR2 from the germline V gene are MDHEN and SYDVKM. V lost 8 bases and J lost 0; bases outside the gene matches: 17. This CDR3 comprises 18 residues. The CDR3 region is CASQTFGQGLGANYGYTF. DNA for the CDR3: TGTGCCAGCCAAACATTCGGACAGGGATTGGGAGCTAACTATGGCTACACCTTC.

This chain links TRBV30 with TRBJ1-1, with 9 bases aligning to TRBD1. The germline V gene has CDR1 GTSNPN and CDR2 SVGIG (reference sequence). J was trimmed by 4 bases and V by 5 bases; bases with no gene match: 5. The CDR3 spans 13 residues. The DNA of the CDR3 is TGTGCCTGGGAGGGACAGGGCGGCACTGAAGCTTTCTTT. It yields the protein CAWEGQGGTEAFF. The full variable domain, rest sourced from reference TRBV30 and TRBJ1-1, is SQTIHQWPATLVQPVGSPLSLECTVEGTSNPNLYWYRQAAGRGLQLLFYSVGIGQISSEVPQNLSASRPQDRQFILSSKKLLLSDSGFYLCAWEGQGGTEAFFGQGTRLTVV.

A few counts support this clone. In DNA form, the CDR3 reads TGTGCCAGCAGTTCCGGGACTAGCGGGCTGAACACCGGGGAGCTGTTTTTT. Protein: CASSSGTSGLNTGELFF. The chain has TRBV5-4 and TRBJ2-2; TRBD2 matches at 12 bases. Looked up from germline, CDR1 is SGHNT and CDR2 is YYREEE (reference sequence). The CDR3 spans 17 residues. Germline trimming cut 5 bases from V and 1 base from J; bases unmatched to any gene: 6.

This clone was seen a single time. This chain's CDR3 is CASTRGPGLAIYQETQYF. The DNA of the CDR3 is TGTGCCAGCACCCGGGGACCGGGACTAGCGATCTATCAAGAGACCCAGTACTTC. This sequence joins TRBV2 and TRBJ2-5; 10 bases align to TRBD2. Germline loops: CDR1 SNHLY, CDR2 FYNNEI. The V gene end was trimmed by 7 bases and the J gene end by 2 bases; junction bases not matched to a gene: 16. CDR3 length: 18 amino acids. The entire variable domain, with the rest obtained from reference TRBV2 and TRBJ2-5, is as follows: EPEVTQTPSHQVTQMGQEVILRCVPISNHLYFYWYRQILGQKVEFLVSFYNNEISEKSEIFDDQFSVERPDGSNFTLKIRSTKLEDSAMYFCASTRGPGLAIYQETQYFGPGTRLLVL.

This sequence joins TRBV28 and TRBJ2-3, with 8 positions matching TRBD2. Germline V gene sequence: CDR1 MDHEN, CDR2 SYDVKM. The CDR3 is 15 amino acids. The junction had 13 bases not matched to a gene; V was cut back by 5 bases and J by 9 bases. The CDR3 nucleotides read TGTGCCAGCAGTAAAACGGGGGGGCCAGTTGGGACGCAGTATTTT. Protein: CASSKTGGPVGTQYF. The full variable domain, its missing parts supplied by reference TRBV28 and TRBJ2-3, is DVKVTQSSRYLVKRTGEKVFLECVQDMDHENMFWYRQDPGLGLRLIYFSYDVKMKEKGDIPEGYSVSREKKERFSLILESASTNQTSMYLCASSKTGGPVGTQYFGPGTRLTVL.

The genes are TRBV5-1 and TRBJ1-2; the D gene is possibly TRBD1 (5 bases). The CDR3 spans 15 residues. Looked up from germline, CDR1 is SGHRS and CDR2 is YFSETQ. Trimming removed 2 bases at V and 0 bases at J, with 11 bases between. DNA of the CDR3: TGCGCCAGCAGCTTTGACAGAGCTACTAACTATGGCTACACCTTC. The encoded protein is CASSFDRATNYGYTF.